Sequencing of this T cell receptor (beta chain) was carried out in a study of blood T cell repertoires in COVID-19. Looking at the study overall: Researchers got acute and convalescent COVID-19 samples from the United States, Italy and Spain. T cells, B-cell-depleted T cells, or PBMCs supplied cDNA or gDNA.

Original processing notes: Amplification of reference gene primers provided the estimated nucleated cell counts. Sequencing used immunoSEQ multiplex PCR; TCRdb keeps in-frame clones, though not all of them. V and J calls and clone size follow that table, whereas D and trimming were derived from the DNA. The sample has approximately 310,000 clones, about nine tenths seen once. The germline V gene has CDR1 SQVTM and CDR2 ANQGSEA. The CDR3 extends over 12 amino acids. V shed 8 bases, J shed 4 bases, and the junction held 6 bases outside the gene matches. The J gene is TRBJ1-1, the V gene TRBV29-1; 8 nucleotides agree with TRBD1. The receptor's source is a man aged 45 to 65 with active or convalescent COVID-19. The specimen was peripheral blood. As DNA, the CDR3 is TGCAGCAGCCGGACAGGGAGCACTGAAGCTTTCTTT. Translating gives CSSRTGSTEAFF. The full variable domain, its missing parts supplied by reference TRBV29-1 and TRBJ1-1, is SAVISQKPSRDICQRGTSLTIQCQVDSQVTMMFWYRQQPGQSLTLIATANQGSEATYESGFVIDKFPISRPNLTFSTLTVSNMSPEDSSIYLCSSRTGSTEAFFGQGTRLTVV.